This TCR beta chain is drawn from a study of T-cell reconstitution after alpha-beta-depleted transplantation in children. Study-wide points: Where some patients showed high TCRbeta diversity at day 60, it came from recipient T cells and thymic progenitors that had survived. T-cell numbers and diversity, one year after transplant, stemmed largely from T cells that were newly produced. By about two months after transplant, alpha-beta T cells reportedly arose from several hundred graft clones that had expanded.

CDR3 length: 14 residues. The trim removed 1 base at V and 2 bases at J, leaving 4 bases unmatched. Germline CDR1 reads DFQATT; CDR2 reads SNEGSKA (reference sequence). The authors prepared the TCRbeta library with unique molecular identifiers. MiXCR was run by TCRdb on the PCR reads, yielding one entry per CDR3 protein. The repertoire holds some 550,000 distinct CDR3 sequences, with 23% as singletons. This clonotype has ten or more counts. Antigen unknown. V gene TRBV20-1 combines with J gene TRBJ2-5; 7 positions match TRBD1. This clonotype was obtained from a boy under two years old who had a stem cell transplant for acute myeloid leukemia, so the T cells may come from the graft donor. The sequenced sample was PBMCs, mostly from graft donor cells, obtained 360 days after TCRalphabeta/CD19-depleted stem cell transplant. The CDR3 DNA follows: TGCAGTGCTAGAGCGCGGACAGGACAAGAGACCCAGTACTTC. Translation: CSARARTGQETQYF.